The 19 T cell receptor beta chains given below trace back to one sample, sequenced in a study of CD8+CD57+ T cells in acquired aplastic anemia. Genomic DNA, serving as template, underwent TCR beta VDJ and CDR3 profiling. TCRdb itself ran the reads through MiXCR, one entry per CDR3 protein. The sample has approximately 470,000 distinct CDR3 sequences, more than 25% seen once; the top ten hold 0.82%. Patients selected for sequencing had displayed CD8+CD57+ cell expansion by flow cytometry. The sequenced material came from sorted CD4+, CD8+, or CD8+CD57+ T cells (not recorded which) from PBMCs. These receptor sequences come from a human donor with aplastic anemia.

Notes on this clonotype: No conserved phenylalanine or tryptophan ends this CDR3, so it is likely a read error. The chain links TRBV4-3 to TRBJ2-7; 14 nucleotides agree with TRBD2. From germline, CDR1 is LGHNA and CDR2 YSLEER. The CDR3 loop spans 16 amino acids. The J segment lost 0 bases and the V segment lost 6 bases, leaving 4 bases of the junction unmatched. CDR3 residues: CASSSGTSGSSYEQYL. DNA of the CDR3: TGCGCCAGCAGTTCCGGGACTAGCGGGAGCTCCTACGAGCAGTACCTC.

The chain uses TRBV7-2 and TRBJ2-1; the D gene is possibly TRBD2 (5 bases). V lost 5 bases and J lost 8, with 13 bases in between. This CDR3 comprises 13 residues. Germline V gene data show CDR1 as SGHTA and CDR2 as FQGNSA. The CDR3 sequence: CASSVSAQDEQFF. CDR3 DNA: TGTGCCAGCAGCGTTAGCGCACAAGATGAGCAGTTCTTC.

This chain uses TRBV30 with TRBJ1-5, with 8 bases fitting TRBD1. V lost 1 base, J lost 0 bases, and 5 bases stayed unmatched. The germline V gene encodes CDR1 GTSNPN and CDR2 SVGIG (reference sequence). This CDR3 is 16 amino acids long. The CDR3 is CAWSGRTGRSNQPQHF. The CDR3 DNA reads TGTGCCTGGAGTGGTCGGACAGGGCGTAGCAATCAGCCCCAGCATTTT.

CDR3 sequence: CASSRGIAGGYEQYF. CDR3 nucleotides: TGTGCCAGCAGCCGGGGGATAGCGGGGGGCTACGAGCAGTACTTC. The chain couples TRBV27 to TRBJ2-7, with 10 bases identical to TRBD2. This CDR3 region has 15 residues. Germline lookup yields CDR1 MNHEY and CDR2 SMNVEV (reference sequence). J lost 3 bases, V lost 6 bases, and 8 bases had no gene match.

The chain employs TRBV7-9 and TRBJ1-1; no clear D. The V end lost 5 bases, the J end lost 7 bases, and 17 bases lay between the germline ends. The CDR3 has 14 residues. Germline values: CDR1 SEHNR, CDR2 FQNEAQ (reference sequence). The CDR3: CASSPTPDGGEAFF. CDR3 bases: TGTGCCAGCAGCCCAACCCCGGACGGCGGTGAAGCTTTCTTT.

This clonotype was observed at least ten times. This chain connects TRBV20-1 to TRBJ2-7; 7 nucleotides match TRBD1. CDR1 and CDR2 (germline): DFQATT, SNEGSKA (reference sequence). This CDR3 region has 16 residues. V lost 5 bases to trimming and J lost 3 bases; unmatched junction nucleotides: 16. CDR3: CSARDEQGIRRYEQYF. CDR3 in DNA: TGCAGTGCTCGGGACGAACAGGGGATTCGCCGCTACGAGCAGTACTTC.

This clonotype was observed many times. The chain couples TRBV12-3 or TRBV12-4 to TRBJ1-2; D gene uncertain. There are 13 residues in the CDR3. The germline V and J ends were trimmed by 6 bases and 7 bases, with 15 bases remaining between them. In DNA, the CDR3 is TGTGCCAGCAGCCCTAGGGAGCTGGGTGGCTACACCTTC. This encodes CASSPRELGGYTF.

Many counts were recorded for this clonotype. This chain's CDR3 is CASSPTGASYGYTF. The CDR3 DNA reads as TGTGCCAGTAGTCCGACAGGGGCTAGCTATGGCTACACCTTC. The chain employs TRBV19 and TRBJ1-2; 8 bases are a match to TRBD1. J gave up 4 bases and V 5 bases, and 6 bases lay outside the gene matches. Germline CDR1 is LNHDA and CDR2 is SQIVND (reference sequence). The CDR3 is made up of 14 amino acids.

This clonotype was detected ten times or more. J is TRBJ2-2 and V is TRBV19, with D maybe TRBD1 (5 bases). Germline V gene lookup returns CDR1 LNHDA and CDR2 SQIVND (reference sequence). Trimming shortened V by 5 bases and J by 8 bases, and 18 bases separated the two germline ends. The CDR3 has 15 amino acids. The CDR3 reads CASSAETRAWGELFF. The CDR3 DNA follows: TGTGCCAGTAGTGCGGAGACCAGGGCCTGGGGGGAGCTGTTTTTT.

This clonotype was seen repeatedly, ten times or more. The CDR3 sequence: CASSSGTGGGEQYF. The CDR3 bases are TGTGCCAGCAGCTCCGGGACAGGGGGTGGCGAGCAGTACTTC. This chain uses TRBV7-3 with TRBJ2-7; TRBD1 aligns across 11 bases. The germline V gene has CDR1 SGHTA and CDR2 FQGTGA. V lost 4 bases and J lost 6; bases outside the gene matches: 5. This CDR3 region has 14 residues.

The rearrangement joins TRBV14 to TRBJ2-7; TRBD1 matches 8 bases. Germline V gene sequence: CDR1 SGHDN, CDR2 FVKESK. This CDR3 region has 16 residues. With 1 base clipped from V and 1 base from J, the junction kept 6 bases outside the gene matches. This CDR3 is CASSQADRDTSYEQYF. The CDR3 nucleotides are TGTGCCAGCAGCCAAGCGGACAGGGACACTTCCTACGAGCAGTACTTC.

This clonotype was observed a handful of times. The rearrangement uses TRBV11-1 and TRBJ1-3; D not certain. V was shortened by 5 bases and J by 0 bases, with 14 bases between the two germline ends. Germline V gives CDR1 SGHAT, CDR2 FQDESV (reference sequence). CDR3 size: 16 residues. In nucleotides, the CDR3 is TGTGCCAGCAGCCAGAAGGTGGGCTCCTCTGGAAACACCATATATTTT. It yields the protein CASSQKVGSSGNTIYF.

With respect to this clonotype: A much larger clonotype is one base distant, so this may be a read error. The chain couples TRBV7-8 to TRBJ1-6; TRBD1 might be the D (6 bases). CDR1 is SGHVS and CDR2 is FQNEAQ in the germline V gene. V gave up 4 bases and J gave up 9 bases, with 19 bases separating them. This CDR3 spans 16 amino acids. CDR3 residues: CASSSMFSRGPSPLHF. The CDR3 DNA reads as TGTGCCAGCAGCTCTATGTTCTCCAGGGGCCCTTCACCCCTCCACTTT.

This clonotype was observed many times. The chain joins TRBV5-1 to TRBJ1-6; possibly TRBD1 for D (5 bases). Per the germline V gene, CDR1 is SGHRS and CDR2 is YFSETQ. This CDR3 contains 14 residues. V lost 1 base and J lost 7, with 9 bases in between. CDR3 nucleotides: TGCGCCAGCAGCTTGCAGGGTGTGAATTCACCCCTCCACTTT. This codes for CASSLQGVNSPLHF.

Remarks on this clonotype: This may be a read error: a much more frequent sequence differs by one nucleotide. The chain combines TRBV20-1 with TRBJ1-2, with 8 bases that match TRBD1. This CDR3 is 15 amino acids long. The germline CDR1 and CDR2 sequences are DFQATT and SNEGSKA (reference sequence). The V and J ends lost 5 bases and 0 bases, in that order; junction bases with no gene match: 8. As DNA, the CDR3 is TGCAGTGCTTTCGGGACAGGAGGATCTAACTATGGCTACACCTTC. Translation: CSAFGTGGSNYGYTF.

In its sample, this clonotype was seen a few times. J is TRBJ1-2 and V is TRBV5-5, with 11 bases fitting TRBD1. V lost 0 bases and J lost 5; bases outside the gene matches: 3. The germline V gene encodes CDR1 SGHKS and CDR2 YYEKEE (reference sequence). The length of the CDR3 is 15 residues. CDR3 coding DNA: TGTGCCAGCAGCTTGGTAGGGACAGGGGGTTATGGCTACACCTTC. This translates into CASSLVGTGGYGYTF.

In its sample, this clonotype was seen a few times. At one end, the junction sequence differs from germline, possibly due to a read error. The V gene is TRBV5-5, the J gene TRBJ1-1; D call uncertain. The germline CDR1 and CDR2 sequences are SGHKS and YYEKEE (reference sequence). The CDR3 sequence is 13 residues long. The CDR3 protein is CASRLARDTEAFF. For the CDR3, the DNA is TGTGCCAGCAGGTTGGCGAGGGACACTGAAGCTTTCTTT.

This clonotype has at least ten counts. This rearrangement joins TRBV11-2 to TRBJ2-7; the match to TRBD1 covers 7 bases. After removal of 3 bases from V and 1 base from J, the junction contained 15 bases not matched to a gene. This CDR3 spans 18 amino acids. CDR1 is SGHAT and CDR2 is FQNNGV in the germline V gene. CDR3 residues: CASSFHPDGTALSYEQYV. The DNA of the CDR3 is TGTGCCAGCAGCTTTCATCCAGACGGGACAGCCCTTTCCTACGAGCAGTACGTC.

The rearrangement uses TRBV20-1 and TRBJ1-1; a possible D gene is TRBD1 (5 bases). The CDR3 totals 13 residues. The germline V gene encodes CDR1 DFQATT and CDR2 SNEGSKA (reference sequence). The V end was cut by 1 base, the J end by 5 bases, with 11 bases between. The CDR3 DNA reads TGCAGTGCTAGAGGTGTCAGGGTTACTGAAGCTTTCTTT. Its translation is CSARGVRVTEAFF.